These T cell receptor beta chains were read from a single sample in a study of shared clonotypes between healthy human individuals. The data were produced by immunoSEQ multiplex PCR, yet TCRdb's version contains in-frame clones alone and is incomplete. The table lists about 1 million clones, approximately 80% of them singletons. Sequencing input: memory CD4+ T cells from PBMCs. The origin of the receptors is a man aged 18 to 30 in good health. Some clones in this sample may be carry-over from other donors' samples. CDR3s include the opening cysteine and the closing phenylalanine or tryptophan.

j_call: TRBJ1-2
cdr3_length: 14
v_call: TRBV7-2
cdr3_aa: CASSLVSGGFGYTF

j_call: TRBJ2-6
cdr3_length: 16
v_call: TRBV5-1
cdr3_aa: CASSLGAVGGANVLTF

j_call: TRBJ1-1
cdr3_length: 16
v_call: TRBV28
cdr3_aa: CASSFLGGARGTEAFF

j_call: TRBJ1-1
cdr3_length: 17
v_call: TRBV19
cdr3_aa: CASKGQFWDRKRTEAFF

j_call: TRBJ2-7
cdr3_length: 15
v_call: TRBV4-2
cdr3_aa: CASSHGLAGVSEQYF

j_call: TRBJ1-2
cdr3_length: 14
v_call: TRBV19
cdr3_aa: CASSIDPAEYGYTF

j_call: TRBJ1-4
cdr3_length: 15
v_call: TRBV4-2
cdr3_aa: CASSQGRQGGEKLFF

j_call: TRBJ1-2
cdr3_length: 14
v_call: TRBV28
cdr3_aa: CASSRTGGGKGYTF

j_call: TRBJ1-1
cdr3_length: 14
v_call: TRBV9
cdr3_aa: CASSEGNRNTEAFF

j_call: TRBJ1-1
cdr3_length: 15
v_call: TRBV10-3
cdr3_aa: CAISGGRGHDTEAFF

j_call: TRBJ1-1
cdr3_length: 17
v_call: TRBV11-2
cdr3_aa: CASSPPGAQGLVTEAFF

j_call: TRBJ1-2
cdr3_length: 12
v_call: TRBV25-1
cdr3_aa: CASSGNRDGYTF

j_call: TRBJ1-5
cdr3_length: 16
v_call: TRBV27
cdr3_aa: CASSFRGQGENQPQHF

j_call: TRBJ2-7
cdr3_length: 11
v_call: TRBV29-1
cdr3_aa: CSGNRGAEQYF

j_call: TRBJ2-2
cdr3_length: 14
v_call: TRBV11-3
cdr3_aa: CASSSYTNTGELFF

j_call: TRBJ1-2
cdr3_length: 14
v_call: TRBV6-6
cdr3_aa: CASSYSRQGFGYTF

j_call: TRBJ1-1
cdr3_length: 16
v_call: TRBV27
cdr3_aa: CASKQGGRTLNTEAFF

j_call: TRBJ2-1
cdr3_length: 15
v_call: TRBV7-2
cdr3_aa: CASSPGGMTYNEQFF

j_call: TRBJ1-2
cdr3_length: 13
v_call: TRBV19
cdr3_aa: CASRRDGPYGYTF

j_call: TRBJ2-5
cdr3_length: 13
v_call: TRBV30
cdr3_aa: CAWSRRNQETQYF

j_call: TRBJ2-2
cdr3_length: 13
v_call: TRBV2
cdr3_aa: CASSELETGELFF

j_call: TRBJ1-5
cdr3_length: 14
v_call: TRBV7-2
cdr3_aa: CASSQTGTNQPQHF

j_call: TRBJ2-1
cdr3_length: 16
v_call: TRBV5-3
cdr3_aa: CARSLKREGSYNEQFF

j_call: TRBJ2-2
cdr3_length: 16
v_call: TRBV5-1
cdr3_aa: CASSLGTSGSIGELFF

j_call: TRBJ2-7
cdr3_length: 17
v_call: TRBV28
cdr3_aa: CASSSLMGLAGPYEQYF

j_call: TRBJ1-1
cdr3_length: 14
v_call: TRBV6-1
cdr3_aa: CASSEYGSTTEAFF

j_call: TRBJ1-1
cdr3_length: 15
v_call: TRBV25-1
cdr3_aa: CASSEPGQGDTEAFF

j_call: TRBJ1-4
cdr3_length: 17
v_call: TRBV7-9
cdr3_aa: CASSLSLPGQMGEKLFF

j_call: TRBJ1-3
cdr3_length: 15
v_call: TRBV6-6
cdr3_aa: CASSYSGQAGGAIYF

j_call: TRBJ2-7
cdr3_length: 14
v_call: TRBV9
cdr3_aa: CASSVAGGPGEQYF

j_call: TRBJ2-7
cdr3_length: 15
v_call: TRBV5-1
cdr3_aa: CASSLVGSLSYEQYF

j_call: TRBJ2-5
cdr3_length: 14
v_call: TRBV5-1
cdr3_aa: CASSLRLFQETQYF

j_call: TRBJ1-1
cdr3_length: 12
v_call: TRBV28
cdr3_aa: CASSLINKEAFF

j_call: TRBJ2-3
cdr3_length: 14
v_call: TRBV6-1
cdr3_aa: CASSPRTGPDTQYF

j_call: TRBJ2-1
cdr3_length: 11
v_call: TRBV30
cdr3_aa: CAWRDRDEQFF

j_call: TRBJ2-2
cdr3_length: 13
v_call: TRBV29-1
cdr3_aa: CSGGQKNTGELFF